The T cell receptor (beta chain) described here comes from a study of T-cell reconstitution after alpha-beta-depleted transplantation in children. Overall study findings and caveats: It was surviving recipient T cells and thymic progenitors that gave some patients high TCRbeta diversity at day 60. Most T-cell counts and diversity one year after the transplant came from T cells that were newly produced.

Library preparation (for TCRbeta) was performed with unique molecular identifiers. MiXCR was run by TCRdb on the PCR reads, yielding one entry per CDR3 protein. The sample has hundreds of thousands of distinct CDR3 sequences, around 15% seen once. Trimming left V 5 bases short and J 7 bases short, with 18 bases between. The CDR3 is 14 residues long. Germline V gives CDR1 MGHDK, CDR2 SYGVNS. With respect to this clonotype: Its antigen is unidentified.

The sequencing used PBMCs, mostly from graft donor cells, collected 360 days after TCRalphabeta/CD19-depleted stem cell transplant. The receptor was isolated from a boy in the first two years of life who had a stem cell transplant for Wiskott-Aldrich syndrome, so the T cells may come from the graft donor. The V and J genes are TRBV25-1 and TRBJ2-7; perhaps D is TRBD1 or TRBD2 (5 bases each). Written as DNA, the CDR3 is TGTGCCAGCAGTAACCGGGGACGTCCAAGAGAGCAGTACTTC. Amino acid sequence: CASSNRGRPREQYF.